This T cell receptor beta chain originates from a study of blood T cell repertoires in COVID-19. Study background: COVID-19 samples collected from the United States, Italy and Spain covered acute and convalescent phases. PBMCs, B-cell-depleted T cells, or T cells provided the cDNA or gDNA that made up the material.

Germline-derived CDR1 and CDR2 are SQVTM and ANQGSEA. V shed 8 bases and J 2 bases; nucleotides not matched to a gene: 3. The CDR3 length is 13 residues. Original data processing: Reference gene primer amplification gave nucleated cell count estimates. Sequencing used immunoSEQ multiplex PCR; TCRdb keeps in-frame clones, though not all of them. D and trimming come from the DNA, and the V and J calls and clone size come from that table. The data show roughly 230,000 clones, 84% seen once. The clonotype was recovered from a man aged 50 to 59 with active or convalescent COVID-19. Specimen: peripheral blood. This sequence joins TRBV29-1 and TRBJ2-6; 7 positions match TRBD2. The CDR3 sequence is CSSREAGANVLTF. The CDR3 DNA is TGCAGCTCCCGGGAGGCTGGGGCCAACGTCCTGACTTTC.